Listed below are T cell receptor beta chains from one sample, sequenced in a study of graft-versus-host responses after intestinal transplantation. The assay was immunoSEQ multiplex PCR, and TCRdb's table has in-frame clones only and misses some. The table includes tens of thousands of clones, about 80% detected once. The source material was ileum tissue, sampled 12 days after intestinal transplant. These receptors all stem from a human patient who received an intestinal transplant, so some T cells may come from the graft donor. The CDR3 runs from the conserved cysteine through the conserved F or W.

CDR3 protein: CASSLGTGNSPLHF
J gene: TRBJ1-6
V gene: TRBV4-2

CDR3 protein: CASSQADTTYGYTF
J gene: TRBJ1-2
V gene: TRBV4-1

CDR3 protein: CASSQLRGYGAKLFF
J gene: TRBJ1-4
V gene: TRBV11-2

CDR3 protein: CASSRRGVWETQYF
J gene: TRBJ2-5
V gene: TRBV6-1

CDR3 protein: CASSSGTTSGEQFF
J gene: TRBJ2-1
V gene: TRBV28

CDR3 protein: CASSYGTNSGNTIYF
J gene: TRBJ1-3
V gene: TRBV7-6

CDR3 protein: CASSYQTSAGASTDTQYF
J gene: TRBJ2-3
V gene: TRBV5-8

CDR3 protein: CASSPTGQINTEAFF
J gene: TRBJ1-1
V gene: TRBV7-9

CDR3 protein: CAWSWGTWGYTF
J gene: TRBJ1-2
V gene: TRBV30

CDR3 protein: CASSTTGLVGNEQFF
J gene: TRBJ2-1
V gene: TRBV7-6

CDR3 protein: CASSLVAGGAYEQYF
J gene: TRBJ2-7
V gene: TRBV5-1

CDR3 protein: CASSPGVLWTQYF
J gene: TRBJ2-5
V gene: TRBV27

CDR3 protein: CASSRTGQTHSGANVLTF
J gene: TRBJ2-6
V gene: TRBV4-2

CDR3 protein: CASSLGASSYEQYF
J gene: TRBJ2-7
V gene: TRBV13